This T cell receptor (beta chain) was identified in a study of cytomegalovirus exposure and HLA in healthy donors. The study's findings and limits: Later, an analysis found that TCR clusters from the first cohort tended to co-occur in the 110 or so validation repertoires.

On this clone itself: Its antigen is not identified.

From germline, CDR1 is KGHSH and CDR2 LQKENI. V lost 0 bases and J lost 0; bases outside the gene matches: 5. CDR3 length equals 16 residues. Among the 110 or so subjects of the validation cohort, separate from the 666-subject first cohort, were the donors. The data were produced by immunoSEQ multiplex PCR, yet TCRdb's version contains in-frame clones alone and is incomplete. Of about 240,000 clones listed, about 90% were seen once; the top ten hold around 1.2%. Sequencing was done on a sample of PBMCs. This clonotype was obtained from a woman aged 25 to 39 in good health and CMV-seropositive. The chain has TRBV18 and TRBJ2-7; 7 positions match TRBD2. CDR3 region: CASSPPSGDASYEQYF. In nucleotides, the CDR3 is TGTGCCAGCTCACCACCGAGCGGGGACGCCTCCTACGAGCAGTACTTC.